The clone carrying this TCR beta chain was counted only a few times. Its antigen is undetermined. Constant-segment-primed 5'RACE gave TCR alpha and TCR beta cDNA libraries with sample barcodes and UMIs. TCRdb re-derived calls from the 5' RACE reads in MiXCR, one entry per CDR3 protein. The repertoire includes 200,000 to 250,000 distinct CDR3 sequences, 8% to 9.5% of them detected once, and around 23% sits in the top ten. The data stem from a study of T-cell memory formation after mild COVID-19. For the study at large: Most TCR clusters belonged to a single donor.

Per the germline V gene, CDR1 is MNHEY and CDR2 is SVGEGT. V gave up 10 bases and J gave up 7 bases, with 11 bases separating them. This CDR3 has 12 residues. Whole-study results and caveats: Clones that contracted clustered mainly in CM and EM if CD4+ and in EMRA if CD8+.

This receptor was obtained from a man aged 18-30 years who had mild COVID-19 (a few samples of this study predate the infection). Cell type and time point are not known. Sequencing was done on a sample of PBMCs or a T cell subset sorted from them (not recorded which). The V gene is TRBV6-2 or TRBV6-3, the J gene TRBJ1-6; D uncertain. The CDR3 DNA reads TGTGCCAACAAGCCCTCCAATTCACCCCTCCACTTT. This sequence encodes CANKPSNSPLHF.